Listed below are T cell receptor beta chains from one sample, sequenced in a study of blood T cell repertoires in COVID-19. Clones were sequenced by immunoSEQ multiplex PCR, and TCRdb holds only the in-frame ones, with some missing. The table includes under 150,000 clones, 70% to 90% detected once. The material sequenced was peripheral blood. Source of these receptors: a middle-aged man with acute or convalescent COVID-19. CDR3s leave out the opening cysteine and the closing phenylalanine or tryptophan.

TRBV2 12 ASRTSEGADTQY
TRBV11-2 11 ASSPGGNQPQH
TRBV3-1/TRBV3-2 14 ASSQGLAGGTDTQY
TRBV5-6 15 ASSLVISGESTDTQY
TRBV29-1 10 SVKGGRYEQY
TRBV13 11 ASSLGQSYEQY
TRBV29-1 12 SVEGQGFSYEQY
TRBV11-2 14 ASSLDLAGGTDTQY
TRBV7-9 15 ASSLAYTVRVTYEQY
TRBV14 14 ASSQVGRGRIYEQY
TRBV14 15 ASSQDLDRGGTDTQY
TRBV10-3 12 AISQTGRNTEAF
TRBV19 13 ASSPGQGGVNIQY
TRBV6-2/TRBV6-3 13 ASSYPTGFDTEAF
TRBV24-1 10 AVLRGDQPQH
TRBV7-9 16 ASSPQGALNSGANVLT
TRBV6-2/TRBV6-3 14 ASSPRTSGATDTQY
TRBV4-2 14 ASSQAPGRGKETQY
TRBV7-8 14 ASSRGYGGLQETQY
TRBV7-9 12 ASTPRGGSYEQY
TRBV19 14 ASRTKRTVNTGELF
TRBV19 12 ASSPDRQVYGYT
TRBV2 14 ASSVFIGQMNTEAF
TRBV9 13 ASSVDPGGSYEQY
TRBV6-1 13 ASSEASQGVYGYT
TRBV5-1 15 ASSLAHGGSYDNEQF
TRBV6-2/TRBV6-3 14 ASSYDRVFYGNTIY
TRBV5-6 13 ASSLQGAYQETQY
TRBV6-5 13 ATIQGLRSGNTIY
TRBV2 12 ASITLSGNYGYT
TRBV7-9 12 ASSLASGSYEQY
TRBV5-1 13 ASSLERLAGDEQF
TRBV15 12 ATSRNQQGYEQY
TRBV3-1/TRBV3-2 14 ASSPSAGGPTDTQY
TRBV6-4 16 ASSRTTSGGAVGHEQF
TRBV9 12 ASSVAGAGNTIY
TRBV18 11 ASSPGQDEKLF
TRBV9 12 ASSGTGAGETQY
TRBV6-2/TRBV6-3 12 ASSQVQGVTEAF
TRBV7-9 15 ASSSEFGQGSNQPQH
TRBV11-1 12 ASSWNREGTEAF
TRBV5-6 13 ASSLAGVPYYEQY
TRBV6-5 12 ASTTTGGVTEAF
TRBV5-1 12 ASSSRTANYEQY
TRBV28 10 ASSGQPLKQY
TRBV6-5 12 ASGESSGDEKLF
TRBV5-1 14 ASSSQRTTLADTQY